This record covers a single TCR beta chain. Its antigen is still unknown. This specimen belongs to a study of a mutant IDH1 vaccine in newly diagnosed glioma. Study at large: Treated patients, averaging about 40 years, were around 62% male and approximately 38% female. Study findings and constraints: Vaccine-induced immune responses were detected in approximately 92% of patients.

Produced via immunoSEQ multiplex PCR; TCRdb's table is partial and in-frame only. The sample lists about 51,000 clones, around 80% occurring once. The time point is: baseline, week 1 (first vaccination visit). Treatment described: pre-vaccination baseline after standard-of-care therapy. Every donor had a new WHO grade 3 or 4 astrocytoma that was IDH1-mutant, with loss of nuclear ATRX. From germline, CDR1 is SGHDT and CDR2 YYEEEE. V was cut by 4 bases and J by 0 bases, with 22 bases left in between. CDR3 length equals 18 residues. The sample was PBMCs, taken from a glioma patient treated with radiotherapy, temozolomide or both. The chain recombines TRBV5-6 with TRBJ1-2; possible D gene TRBD1, 6 bases. The receptor's source is a woman between 35 and 50 years old with glioma. CDR3 sequence reads: CASSTLDSLNPANYGYTF. The CDR3 region has the DNA TGTGCCAGCAGCACACTGGACAGTCTTAACCCAGCTAACTATGGCTACACCTTC.